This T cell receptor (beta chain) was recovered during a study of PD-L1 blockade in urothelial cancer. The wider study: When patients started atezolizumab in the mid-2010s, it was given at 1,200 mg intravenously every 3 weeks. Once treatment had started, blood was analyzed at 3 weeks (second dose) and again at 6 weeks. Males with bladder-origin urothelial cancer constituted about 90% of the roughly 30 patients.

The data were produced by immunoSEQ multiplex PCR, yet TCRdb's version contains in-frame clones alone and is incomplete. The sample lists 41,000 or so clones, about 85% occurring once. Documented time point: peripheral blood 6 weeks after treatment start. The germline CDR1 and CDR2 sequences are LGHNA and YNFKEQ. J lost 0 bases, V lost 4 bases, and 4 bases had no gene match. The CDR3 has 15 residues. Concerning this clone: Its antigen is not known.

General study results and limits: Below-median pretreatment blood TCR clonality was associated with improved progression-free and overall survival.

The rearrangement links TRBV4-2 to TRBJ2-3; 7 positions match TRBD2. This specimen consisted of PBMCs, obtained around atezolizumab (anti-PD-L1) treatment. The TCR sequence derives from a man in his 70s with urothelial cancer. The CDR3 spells CASSRQRDSTDTQYF. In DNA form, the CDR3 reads TGTGCCAGCAGCCGCCAGCGGGATAGCACAGATACGCAGTATTTT.